The 5 T cell receptor beta chains reported below all come from one sample, sequenced in a study of blood T cell repertoires in COVID-19. The data were produced by immunoSEQ multiplex PCR, yet TCRdb's version contains in-frame clones alone and is incomplete. The data contain about 210,000 clones, just over 90% of them singletons. The specimen was peripheral blood. The receptors derive from a man aged 25-40 years with acute or convalescent COVID-19.

This clone appeared a single time. The chain is built from TRBV5-1 and TRBJ2-4, with 10 bases identical to TRBD1. Trimming took 3 bases from V and 0 from J; bases not matched to a gene: 6. Germline loops: CDR1 SGHRS, CDR2 YFSETQ. The CDR3 has 17 residues. The CDR3 nucleotides read TGCGCCAGCAGCTCCGGGACAGGGGTTCTAGCCAAAAACATTCAGTACTTC. This translates into CASSSGTGVLAKNIQYF.

This chain joins TRBV28 and TRBJ2-7; D perhaps matches TRBD2 (6 bases). Germline loops: CDR1 MDHEN, CDR2 SYDVKM. Trimming cost V 3 bases and J 4 bases, with 16 bases left between them. This CDR3 comprises 15 residues. This CDR3 is CASSLVPGGKYEQYF. The CDR3 DNA follows: TGTGCCAGCAGTTTGGTTCCTGGGGGGAAGTACGAGCAGTACTTC.

The CDR3 DNA reads TGTGCCAGCAGCCCTCGTCCCGGACATAACACTGAAGCTTTCTTT. Translation gives CASSPRPGHNTEAFF. The J gene is TRBJ1-1, the V gene TRBV9; tentatively, D is TRBD1 (5 bases). Germline-derived CDR1 and CDR2 are SGDLS and YYNGEE. V dropped 4 bases and J dropped 2 bases, with 15 bases sitting between them. This CDR3 is built from 15 residues.

The chain combines TRBV7-3 with TRBJ2-3; D perhaps matches TRBD2 (6 bases). V lost 7 bases and J 2 bases, leaving 13 bases between the germline ends. Germline CDR1 SGHTA, CDR2 FQGTGA. The CDR3 is 14 residues long. The CDR3 sequence: CASKSGVTTDTQYF. The CDR3 nucleotides are TGTGCCAGCAAATCGGGGGTGACCACAGATACGCAGTATTTT.

The rearrangement uses TRBV28 and TRBJ1-2; a weak D match, TRBD1 (6 bases). Germline V CDR1 and CDR2: MDHEN, SYDVKM. This CDR3 spans 14 amino acids. V was shortened by 6 bases and J by 7 bases, with 18 bases between the two germline ends. As DNA, the CDR3 is TGTGCCAGCAGCATCAGCACAGGGCCCCGTGGCTACACCTTC. Translation: CASSISTGPRGYTF.